A single sample is the source of the 17 T cell receptor beta chains below, sequenced in a study of beta chain features in type 1 diabetes. Isolated RNA was reverse transcribed in full, so expressed TCRB transcripts were sequenced. Here immunoSEQ multiplex PCR was the method, and the copy in TCRdb shows in-frame clones only, minus some. The data show more than 150,000 clones, 11% seen once. Sequenced sample: central memory CD4+ T cells from blood. Every receptor here comes from a man between 18 and 35 years old in good health.

There are a few counts of this clone. The CDR3, as DNA: TGTGCCAGCACCCCGGGACAAAGCCGACCCCTCCACTTT. This gives the protein CASTPGQSRPLHF. J is TRBJ1-6 and V is TRBV7-2, with a weak D call TRBD1 (6 bases). The V gene's germline CDR1 is SGHTA and CDR2 FQGNSA. The CDR3 is 13 amino acids. V dropped 7 bases and J dropped 12 bases, with 16 bases sitting between them.

This chain joins TRBV7-2 and TRBJ2-4; D is undetermined. Germline loops: CDR1 SGHTA, CDR2 FQGNSA. CDR3 length: 15 amino acids. Trimming took off 1 base at V and 0 bases at J, with 7 bases between the two ends. CDR3 in amino acids: CASSLGLVAKNIQYF. CDR3 DNA: TGTGCCAGCAGCTTAGGTCTAGTAGCCAAAAACATTCAGTACTTC.

CDR3 in amino acids: CASSIRGSPLHF. The DNA of the CDR3 is TGTGCCAGTAGTATCCGGGGTTCACCCCTCCACTTT. The chain recombines TRBV19 with TRBJ1-6; D gene unclear. Trimming left V 3 bases short and J 9 bases short, with 6 bases between. The CDR3 covers 12 residues. CDR1 is LNHDA, CDR2 SQIVND, per germline (reference sequence).

The chain combines TRBV7-6 with TRBJ2-3; a weak D match, TRBD2 (6 bases). Per germline, CDR1 SGHVS and CDR2 FNYEAQ. The CDR3 has 15 residues. V lost 3 bases and J 0 bases, leaving 10 bases between the germline ends. As DNA, the CDR3 is TGTGCCAGCAGCTTTCAAGGACTAAGCACAGATACGCAGTATTTT. Amino acids: CASSFQGLSTDTQYF.

This clone was detected many times. The chain combines TRBV29-1 with TRBJ2-7; 8 nucleotides line up with TRBD2. The ends lost 6 bases at V and 2 bases at J; junction bases unmatched: 6. This CDR3 is 13 amino acids long. Germline V gene lookup returns CDR1 SQVTM and CDR2 ANQGSEA. The CDR3 region is CSVALAGPYEQYF. The CDR3 DNA follows: TGCAGCGTCGCCCTAGCGGGCCCCTACGAGCAGTACTTC.

In this sample, this clone turned up a few times. The chain employs TRBV29-1 and TRBJ2-7, with D perhaps TRBD1 (6 bases). The CDR3 contains 12 residues. Germline V CDR1 and CDR2: SQVTM, ANQGSEA. The germline V and J ends were trimmed by 6 bases and 2 bases, with 11 bases remaining between them. CDR3 sequence reads: CSVVQGAYEQYF. The CDR3 nucleotides read TGCAGCGTCGTACAGGGCGCCTACGAGCAGTACTTC.

The rearrangement joins TRBV15 to TRBJ1-5, with 7 positions matching TRBD1. Germline assignment: CDR1 LNHNV and CDR2 YYDKDF (reference sequence). The CDR3 is 15 amino acids. The trim removed 0 bases at V and 5 bases at J, leaving 4 bases unmatched. This CDR3 reads CATSRDGQVYQPQHF. The CDR3 coding sequence is TGTGCCACCAGCAGAGACGGACAGGTTTATCAGCCCCAGCATTTT.

The chain uses TRBV2 and TRBJ1-1; tentatively, D is TRBD1 (5 bases). The CDR3 is 14 amino acids. The germline V gene encodes CDR1 SNHLY and CDR2 FYNNEI. The germline V and J ends were trimmed by 7 bases and 5 bases, with 17 bases remaining between them. The CDR3 nucleotides are TGTGCCAGCACATTTTTGGGGGAGGGTACTGAAGCTTTCTTT. Translated: CASTFLGEGTEAFF.

J is TRBJ2-4 and V is TRBV9; 7 nucleotides line up with TRBD1. The J segment lost 1 base and the V segment lost 0 bases, leaving 4 bases of the junction unmatched. Looked up from germline, CDR1 is SGDLS and CDR2 is YYNGEE. The CDR3 covers 16 residues. In DNA form, the CDR3 reads TGTGCCAGCAGCGTAGGAAGGGGGCAGGCCAAAAACATTCAGTACTTC. Residues: CASSVGRGQAKNIQYF.

J is TRBJ2-7 and V is TRBV18; a weak D match, TRBD1 (7 bases). This CDR3 has 15 amino acids. Trimming took 6 bases from V and 3 from J, leaving 18 bases between them. Germline assignment: CDR1 KGHSH and CDR2 LQKENI. For the CDR3, the DNA is TGTGCCAGCTCCGTATGGAGGGGGCGGGACTACGAGCAGTACTTC. It specifies CASSVWRGRDYEQYF.

The chain recombines TRBV7-8 with TRBJ2-3; no definite D call. The CDR3 covers 14 residues. Germline loops: CDR1 SGHVS, CDR2 FQNEAQ. Trimming cost V 5 bases and J 0 bases, with 9 bases left between them. The CDR3 DNA follows: TGTGCCAGCAGCAGTACACAGAGCACAGATACGCAGTATTTT. This sequence encodes CASSSTQSTDTQYF.

The table lists this clone with a few counts. The gene calls are TRBV4-2 and TRBJ2-1; 7 bases map to TRBD2. Trimming at V came to 4 bases and at J to 6 bases, leaving 9 bases not matched to a gene. Looked up from germline, CDR1 is LGHNA and CDR2 is YNFKEQ. The CDR3 has 15 residues. CDR3 coding DNA: TGTGCCAGCAGCCGTGAAAGACTAGCAAGCAATGAGCAGTTCTTC. Protein: CASSRERLASNEQFF.

This rearrangement joins TRBV5-6 to TRBJ1-4; unclear D gene. CDR1 and CDR2 (germline): SGHDT, YYEEEE. The ends were cut back, 4 bases at V and 3 bases at J, with 10 bases in the middle. This CDR3 is 14 amino acids long. The CDR3 bases are TGTGCCAGCAGCGCCGGAGGGCCTAATGAAAAACTGTTTTTT. This translates into CASSAGGPNEKLFF.

This sequence joins TRBV6-6 and TRBJ2-3, with 11 bases matching TRBD1. Germline CDR1 and CDR2: MNHNY and SVGAGI (reference sequence). The CDR3 runs 15 residues. The V and J ends lost 5 bases and 5 bases, in that order; junction bases with no gene match: 6. The CDR3 spells CASSNGQGAGDTQYF. CDR3 in DNA: TGTGCCAGCAGTAACGGACAGGGGGCCGGAGATACGCAGTATTTT.

The rearrangement joins TRBV18 to TRBJ1-2; weak D call: TRBD1 (5 bases). The V gene's germline CDR1 is KGHSH and CDR2 LQKENI. Trimming left V 0 bases short and J 7 bases short, with 15 bases between. This CDR3 is built from 15 residues. DNA for the CDR3: TGTGCCAGCTCACCACCGCAGGGAGGAGGGCTTGGCTACACCTTC. The encoded protein is CASSPPQGGGLGYTF.

The V gene is TRBV7-9, the J gene TRBJ2-7; D is undetermined. With 5 bases removed from V and 3 bases from J, the gap between germline ends came to 8 bases. The length of the CDR3 is 12 residues. Per germline, CDR1 SEHNR and CDR2 FQNEAQ (reference sequence). The CDR3 DNA is TGTGCCAGCAGCCCGCTCGGCTACGAGCAGTACTTC. Encoded protein: CASSPLGYEQYF.

CDR3 loop: CASTTHGGGYEQYF. The CDR3, as DNA: TGTGCCAGCACCACCCATGGGGGCGGATACGAGCAGTACTTC. V gene TRBV7-2 combines with J gene TRBJ2-7, with D tentatively TRBD1 (6 bases). Trimming cost V 7 bases and J 4 bases, with 17 bases left between them. Germline CDR1 and CDR2: SGHTA and FQGNSA. The CDR3 consists of 14 residues.